Sequencing of this T cell receptor (beta chain) was carried out in a study of response to subunit inactivated influenza vaccine. CDR1 and CDR2 from the germline V gene are MNHEY and SVGEGT. The CDR3 totals 13 residues. Trimming cost V 5 bases and J 5 bases, with 12 bases left between them. This clonotype was seen only a few times. TCRdb redid the calling of the RT-PCR reads with MiXCR, one entry per CDR3 protein. The sample holds 750,000 to 850,000 distinct CDR3 sequences; about 18% are singletons and the top ten take approximately 10%. This sequence originates from a man between 45 and 60 years old who received an inactivated influenza vaccine. This chain joins TRBV6-2 or TRBV6-3 and TRBJ1-2; D not certain. Material: PBMCs from blood, obtained around 5 days after vaccination. CDR3: CASSQTGAYGYTF. In nucleotides, the CDR3 is TGTGCCAGCAGTCAAACGGGAGCTTATGGCTACACCTTC.